The clone carrying this T cell receptor (beta chain) appeared a single time. Its antigen is as yet unknown. These data are taken from a study of T cells in narcolepsy. Whole-study context: Healthy controls were enrolled alongside patients with narcolepsy type 1 or type 2.

Measured with immunoSEQ multiplex PCR; TCRdb has only the in-frame clones, and not every one. The sample has 25,000 to 30,000 clones, around 87% seen once. Per germline, CDR1 SGHAT and CDR2 FQNNGV. V lost 8 bases and J lost 4, with 18 bases in between. The CDR3 consists of 15 residues. Findings and limits, study-wide: Same-patient CSF and blood CD4+ T cell clonotypes included HCRT-specific and TRIB2-specific autoreactive ones. Blood of same and different patients, but not healthy controls, reportedly held recurring autoreactive clonotypes. In some patient and control memory CD4+ samples, autoreactive clones were absent.

The chain combines TRBV11-2 with TRBJ2-1; a possible D gene is TRBD2 (6 bases). The origin of this receptor is a human donor in good health. What was sequenced was memory (CD45RA-) CD4+ T cells from blood. Here the CDR3 DNA reads TGTGCCAGCGCCACTCTTAGCGGAAGATACAATGAGCAGTTCTTC. Residues: CASATLSGRYNEQFF.